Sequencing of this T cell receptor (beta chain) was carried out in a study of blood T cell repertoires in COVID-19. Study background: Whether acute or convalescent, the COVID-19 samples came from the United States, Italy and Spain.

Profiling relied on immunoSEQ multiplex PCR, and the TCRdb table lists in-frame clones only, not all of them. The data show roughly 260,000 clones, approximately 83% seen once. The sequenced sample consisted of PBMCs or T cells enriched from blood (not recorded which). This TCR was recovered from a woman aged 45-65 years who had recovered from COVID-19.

The DNA of the CDR3 is TGTGCCAGTAGTACCCAAGGACTAGCGGGAGAGGGTACGCAGTATTTT. Translated: CASSTQGLAGEGTQYF. The V and J genes are TRBV19 and TRBJ2-3; TRBD2 matches 13 bases. The V segment lost 4 bases and the J segment 8 bases; nucleotides outside the gene matches: 9. The CDR3 sequence is 16 residues long. The V gene's germline CDR1 is LNHDA and CDR2 SQIVND (reference sequence).